One sample yielded the 9 T cell receptor beta chains listed below, sequenced in a study of OX40 agonist ivuxolimab in advanced cancers. Clones were read by immunoSEQ multiplex PCR, and TCRdb kept only the in-frame ones, dropping some. Here the sample spans roughly 46,000 clones, 75% to 85% being singletons. The specimen was CD4+ or CD8+ T cells sorted from blood, collected in a trial of the OX40 agonist ivuxolimab. All receptors come from an adult with an advanced solid tumor such as melanoma, head and neck, liver or kidney cancer.

The chain has TRBV15 and TRBJ2-2; D unclear. V was clipped by 6 bases and J by 0 bases, with 14 bases between them. In germline, CDR1 is LNHNV, CDR2 YYDKDF (reference sequence). This CDR3 region has 16 residues. The CDR3 coding sequence is TGTGCCACCAGACTCCCCAGTGGACCGAACACCGGGGAGCTGTTTTTT. It codes for CATRLPSGPNTGELFF.

This clone appeared once. J is TRBJ2-5 and V is TRBV7-9, with 8 bases lining up with TRBD1. The CDR3 has 13 amino acids. J gave up 5 bases and V 8 bases, and 7 bases lay outside the gene matches. Germline V gene lookup returns CDR1 SEHNR and CDR2 FQNEAQ (reference sequence). This CDR3 is CASRAGGRETQYF. CDR3 coding DNA: TGTGCCAGCCGGGCAGGGGGCAGGGAGACCCAGTACTTC.

The genes are TRBV6-5 and TRBJ2-7; 7 bases agree with TRBD2. Germline-derived CDR1 and CDR2 are MNHEY and SVGAGI. The CDR3 is 14 residues long. Trimming cost V 4 bases and J 6 bases; bases outside gene matches: 9. The CDR3 DNA reads as TGTGCCAGCAGTTGGGGAAGCGGGATCGGCGAGCAGTACTTC. Translating gives CASSWGSGIGEQYF.

This clone was counted a few times. The chain recombines TRBV7-9 with TRBJ1-1, with a tentative D call TRBD1 (5 bases). The CDR3 is 14 residues long. The germline V and J ends were trimmed by 1 base and 3 bases, with 9 bases remaining between them. CDR1 and CDR2 from the germline V gene are SEHNR and FQNEAQ (reference sequence). The CDR3 nucleotides are TGTGCCAGCAGCTTAGTCGGGGGGTACACTGAAGCTTTCTTT. Its protein is CASSLVGGYTEAFF.

The rearrangement uses TRBV9 and TRBJ2-3; D gene ambiguous. The length of the CDR3 is 15 residues. V was trimmed by 4 bases and J by 2 bases, leaving 14 bases between them. Germline loops: CDR1 SGDLS, CDR2 YYNGEE. The CDR3 region is CASSPFTGNTDTQYF. Here the CDR3 DNA reads TGTGCCAGCAGCCCCTTTACGGGCAACACAGATACGCAGTATTTT. Combining the CDR3 with reference TRBV9 and TRBJ2-3 gives the whole variable domain DSGVTQTPKHLITATGQRVTLRCSPRSGDLSVYWYQQSLDQGLQFLIQYYNGEERAKGNILERFSAQQFPDLHSELNLSSLELGDSALYFCASSPFTGNTDTQYFGPGTRLTVL.

The V and J genes are TRBV11-1 and TRBJ2-1; possibly TRBD1 for D (6 bases). There are 14 residues in the CDR3. V was pared by 7 bases and J by 4 bases, with 14 bases between. Germline CDR1 SGHAT, CDR2 FQDESV (reference sequence). This CDR3 is CASTEKGQYNEQFF. Written as DNA, the CDR3 is TGTGCCAGCACCGAGAAAGGACAGTACAATGAGCAGTTCTTC. Together with reference TRBV11-1 and TRBJ2-1, the CDR3 gives the full variable domain: EAEVAQSPRYKITEKSQAVAFWCDPISGHATLYWYRQILGQGPELLVQFQDESVVDDSQLPKDRFSAERLKGVDSTLKIQPAELGDSAMYLCASTEKGQYNEQFFGPGTRLTVL.

The rearrangement joins TRBV5-1 to TRBJ2-1; a possible D gene is TRBD1 (8 bases). Trimming left V 4 bases short and J 7 bases short, with 18 bases between. This CDR3 is 15 amino acids long. Germline CDR1 reads SGHRS; CDR2 reads YFSETQ. The CDR3 DNA sequence: TGCGCCAGCAGCGCCGGTGGACAGGGAGGGAATGAGCAGTTCTTC. Translation: CASSAGGQGGNEQFF.

This clone was counted a single time. The V and J genes are TRBV5-8 and TRBJ2-1, with 11 bases fitting TRBD2. J was trimmed by 8 bases and V by 2 bases; bases with no gene match: 6. The CDR3 extends over 15 amino acids. Germline lookup yields CDR1 SGHTS and CDR2 YDEGEE. CDR3 nucleotide sequence: TGTGCCAGCAGCTTTACTAGCGGGAGTATCCATGAGCAGTTCTTC. Its translation: CASSFTSGSIHEQFF.

The chain is built from TRBV11-2 and TRBJ2-1, with D perhaps TRBD2 (6 bases). V shed 11 bases and J shed 5 bases, with 16 bases lying between them. This CDR3 comprises 13 residues. Germline values: CDR1 SGHAT, CDR2 FQNNGV. CDR3 sequence reads: CALGGDTHNEQFF. The DNA of the CDR3 is TGTGCCTTGGGGGGTGATACCCACAATGAGCAGTTCTTC.